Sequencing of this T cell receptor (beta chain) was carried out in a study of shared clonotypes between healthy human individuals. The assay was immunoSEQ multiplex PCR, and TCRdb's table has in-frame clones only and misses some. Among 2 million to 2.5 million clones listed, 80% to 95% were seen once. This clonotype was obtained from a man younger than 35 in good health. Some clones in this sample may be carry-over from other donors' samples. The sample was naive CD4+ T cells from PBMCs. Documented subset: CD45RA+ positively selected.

CDR3 nucleotides: TGTGCCAGCAGACAAGACTATCCGAGCTCCTACGAGCAGTACTTC. Protein product: CASRQDYPSSYEQYF. This chain joins TRBV6-5 and TRBJ2-7, with D possibly TRBD2 on 5 matching bases. The CDR3 is 15 amino acids. CDR1 and CDR2 (germline): MNHEY, SVGAGI. The germline V and J ends were trimmed by 6 bases and 0 bases, with 15 bases remaining between them.